Below, one T cell receptor beta chain is given with its context. These data are taken from a study of beta chain features in type 1 diabetes. Expressed TCRB transcripts were sequenced because the entire RNA isolate underwent reverse transcription. Sequencing was performed with immunoSEQ multiplex PCR; in TCRdb, only in-frame clones are kept and a portion is missing. The repertoire holds about 930,000 clones, with roughly 15% as singletons. The V gene's germline CDR1 is MNHEY and CDR2 SVGAGI. V was clipped by 10 bases and J by 4 bases, with 7 bases between them. The CDR3 is 11 residues long. The source material was naive CD4+ T cells from blood. V is TRBV6-5 and J is TRBJ2-2; D is possibly TRBD1 (6 bases). This clonotype originated in a young woman in good health. This chain's CDR3 is CATRGTGELFF. As DNA, the CDR3 is TGTGCCACCAGGGGCACCGGGGAGCTGTTTTTT.